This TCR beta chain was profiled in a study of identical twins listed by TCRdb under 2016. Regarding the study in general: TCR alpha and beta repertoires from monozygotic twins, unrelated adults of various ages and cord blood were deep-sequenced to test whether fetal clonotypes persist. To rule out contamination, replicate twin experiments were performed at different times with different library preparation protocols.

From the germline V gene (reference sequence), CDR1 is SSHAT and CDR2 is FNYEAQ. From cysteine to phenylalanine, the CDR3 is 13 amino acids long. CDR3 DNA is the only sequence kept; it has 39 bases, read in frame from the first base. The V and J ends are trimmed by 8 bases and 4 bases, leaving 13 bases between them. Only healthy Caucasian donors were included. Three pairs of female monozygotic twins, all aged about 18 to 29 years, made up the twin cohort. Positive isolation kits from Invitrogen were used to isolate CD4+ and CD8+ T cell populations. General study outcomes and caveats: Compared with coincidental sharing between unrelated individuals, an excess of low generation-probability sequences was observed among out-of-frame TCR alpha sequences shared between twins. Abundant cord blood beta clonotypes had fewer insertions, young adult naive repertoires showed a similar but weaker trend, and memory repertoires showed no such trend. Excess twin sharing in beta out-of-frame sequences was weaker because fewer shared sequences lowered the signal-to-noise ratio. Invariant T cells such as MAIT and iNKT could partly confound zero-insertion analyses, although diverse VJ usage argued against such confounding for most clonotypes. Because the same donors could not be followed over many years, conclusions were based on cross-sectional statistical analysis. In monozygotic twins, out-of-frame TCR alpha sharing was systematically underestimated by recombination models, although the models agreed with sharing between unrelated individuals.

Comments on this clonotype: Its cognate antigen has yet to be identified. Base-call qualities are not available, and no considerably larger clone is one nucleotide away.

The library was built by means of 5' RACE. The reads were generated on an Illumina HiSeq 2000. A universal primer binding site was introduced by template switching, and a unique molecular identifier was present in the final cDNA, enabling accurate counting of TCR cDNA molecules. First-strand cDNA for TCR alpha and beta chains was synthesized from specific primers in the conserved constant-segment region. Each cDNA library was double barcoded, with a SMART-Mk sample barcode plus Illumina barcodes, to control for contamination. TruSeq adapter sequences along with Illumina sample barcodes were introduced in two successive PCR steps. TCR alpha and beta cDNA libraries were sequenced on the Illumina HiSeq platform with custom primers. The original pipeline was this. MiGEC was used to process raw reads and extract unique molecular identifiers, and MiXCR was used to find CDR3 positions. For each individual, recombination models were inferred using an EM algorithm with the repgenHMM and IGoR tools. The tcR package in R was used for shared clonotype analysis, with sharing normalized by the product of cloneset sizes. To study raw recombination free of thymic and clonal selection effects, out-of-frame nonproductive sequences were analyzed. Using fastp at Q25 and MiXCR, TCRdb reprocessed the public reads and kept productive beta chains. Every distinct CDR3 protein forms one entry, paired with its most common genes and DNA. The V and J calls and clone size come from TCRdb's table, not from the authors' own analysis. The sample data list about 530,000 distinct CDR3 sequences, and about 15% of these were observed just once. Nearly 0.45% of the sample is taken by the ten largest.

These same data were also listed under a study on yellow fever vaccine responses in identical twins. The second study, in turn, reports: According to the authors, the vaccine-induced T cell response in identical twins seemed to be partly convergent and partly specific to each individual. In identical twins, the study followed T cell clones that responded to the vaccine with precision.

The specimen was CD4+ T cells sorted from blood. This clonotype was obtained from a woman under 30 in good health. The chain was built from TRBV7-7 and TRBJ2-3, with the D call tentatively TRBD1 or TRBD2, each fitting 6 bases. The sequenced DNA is TGTGCCAGCTCCGGGGGCTTTTCAGATACGCAGTATTTT. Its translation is CASSGGFSDTQYF.